The TCR beta chain under discussion was sequenced for a study of shared clonotypes between healthy human individuals. Broader study findings: The authors sampled blood alone, and tissue repertoires likely differ.

Concerning this clone itself: Its antigen is unknown.

In the CD4+ fraction, cells were divided into CD45RA+ naive and CD45RA-negative memory subsets. Profiling relied on immunoSEQ multiplex PCR, and the TCRdb table lists in-frame clones only, not all of them. The sample consists of over a million clones, roughly 96% of them appearing once. The germline V gene encodes CDR1 MNHEY and CDR2 SVGAGI. With 6 bases removed from V and 6 bases from J, the gap between germline ends came to 14 bases. This CDR3 is built from 13 residues. The source is a man aged 25 to 40 in good health. This sequence joins TRBV6-5 and TRBJ1-2; the D gene is possibly TRBD1 (5 bases). Input material: naive CD4+ T cells sorted from blood. Subset in this sample: CD45RA+ positively selected. In DNA, the CDR3 is TGTGCCAGCAGAGGGTTAGGGGTCGATGGCTACACCTTC. It encodes CASRGLGVDGYTF.